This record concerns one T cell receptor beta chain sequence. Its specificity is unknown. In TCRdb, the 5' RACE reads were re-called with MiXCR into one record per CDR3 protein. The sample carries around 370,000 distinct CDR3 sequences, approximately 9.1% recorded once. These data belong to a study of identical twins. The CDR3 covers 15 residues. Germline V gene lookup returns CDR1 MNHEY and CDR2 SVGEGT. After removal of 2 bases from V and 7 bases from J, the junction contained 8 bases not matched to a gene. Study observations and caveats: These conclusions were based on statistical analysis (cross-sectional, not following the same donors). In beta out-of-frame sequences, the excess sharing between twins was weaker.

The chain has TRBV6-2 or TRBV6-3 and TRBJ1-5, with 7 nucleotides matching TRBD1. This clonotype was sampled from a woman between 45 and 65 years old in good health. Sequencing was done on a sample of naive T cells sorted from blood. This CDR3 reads CASSYPGTARQPQHF. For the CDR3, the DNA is TGTGCCAGCAGTTACCCTGGGACAGCAAGGCAGCCCCAGCATTTT.